Shown below are 15 T cell receptor beta chains from a single sample sequenced in a study of monozygotic twins with inflammatory bowel disease. TCRdb re-called the 5' RACE reads and gives one entry per CDR3 protein, without DNA. This specimen shows 300,000 to 350,000 distinct CDR3 sequences; the ten leading clones hold 2% to 2.5%. The sequencing sample was made of blood. The receptor set was obtained from a human donor with ulcerative colitis or Crohn's disease, or a healthy co-twin of an affected twin (not recorded which).

V gene TRBV20-1 combines with J gene TRBJ1-5; TCRdb designates TRBD1, a call that cannot be tested without DNA. CDR3 length: 14 residues. From germline, CDR1 is DFQATT and CDR2 SNEGSKA (reference sequence). CDR3 sequence: CSAAGTGLGQPQHF.

The chain recombines TRBV29-1 with TRBJ1-2; the D call from TCRdb, TRBD1, cannot be confirmed without DNA. Germline CDR1 and CDR2: SQVTM and ANQGSEA. The length of the CDR3 is 15 residues. The CDR3 region is CSVEDGIKRGDGYTF.

The rearrangement uses TRBV20-1 and TRBJ2-1; no DNA is available, so the TRBD2 call from TCRdb remains unchecked. The CDR3 covers 14 residues. Per germline, CDR1 DFQATT and CDR2 SNEGSKA (reference sequence). CDR3 amino acids: CSASSSGRFNEQFF.

The chain has TRBV12-3 or TRBV12-4 and TRBJ1-2; TCRdb returns TRBD1, unconfirmable since there is no DNA. This CDR3 has 15 amino acids. The CDR3 loop reads CASSLGPGGNYGYTF.

The V and J genes are TRBV2 and TRBJ2-5; TCRdb outputs TRBD1, but without DNA this stays unchecked. This CDR3 comprises 12 residues. Germline CDR1 and CDR2: SNHLY and FYNNEI. CDR3 loop: CASGTGQETQYF.

The rearrangement links TRBV28 to TRBJ2-7; TCRdb lists TRBD2, though no DNA is available to test this call. This CDR3 has 15 amino acids. Germline CDR1 and CDR2: MDHEN and SYDVKM. This CDR3 is CASSLMTSGRYEQYF.

The chain couples TRBV13 to TRBJ2-7. The CDR3 covers 13 residues. CDR1 is PRHDT, CDR2 FYEKMQ, per germline (reference sequence). This CDR3 is CASSLPTSYEQYF.

The rearrangement joins TRBV5-4 to TRBJ2-3. The CDR3 is 14 residues long. CDR1 SGHNT and CDR2 YYREEE come from the germline V gene (reference sequence). The CDR3 sequence: CASRGGRNSDTQYF.

The chain links TRBV4-1 to TRBJ2-3. Germline CDR1 reads MGHRA; CDR2 reads YSYEKL. The CDR3 contains 14 residues. The CDR3 loop is CASSQGSTTDTQYF.

The chain uses TRBV7-2 and TRBJ2-1. The CDR3 loop spans 16 amino acids. The germline V gene has CDR1 SGHTA and CDR2 FQGNSA. This CDR3 reads CASSLQGKSSYNEQFF.

V gene TRBV7-3 combines with J gene TRBJ2-1; TCRdb's assignment of TRBD2 cannot be checked, as there is no DNA. Looked up from germline, CDR1 is SGHTA and CDR2 is FQGTGA. The CDR3 extends over 15 amino acids. CDR3: CASSSTSGGNNEQFF.

The chain recombines TRBV5-1 with TRBJ2-1; TCRdb names TRBD1, which stays unverified in the absence of DNA. This CDR3 comprises 15 residues. Germline CDR1 and CDR2: SGHRS and YFSETQ. Here the CDR3 reads CASSFLWDTYNEQFF.

V and J are TRBV12-3 or TRBV12-4 and TRBJ2-5; no DNA is available, so the TRBD2 call from TCRdb remains unchecked. The CDR3 length is 13 residues. The CDR3 spells CASQAGPWETQYF.

The chain joins TRBV5-1 to TRBJ2-5; absent DNA, TCRdb's TRBD1 call cannot be checked. The CDR3 covers 16 residues. CDR1 is SGHRS, CDR2 YFSETQ, per germline. CDR3: CASSDGTGYSKETQYF.

This sequence joins TRBV20-1 and TRBJ2-1; TCRdb designates TRBD2, a call that cannot be tested without DNA. The CDR3 has 17 amino acids. In germline, CDR1 is DFQATT, CDR2 SNEGSKA (reference sequence). The chain's CDR3 is CSAPGTAGTSGVGEQFF.